The 5 T cell receptor beta chains reported below all come from one sample, sequenced in a study of T cell changes during pregnancy in multiple sclerosis. Clones were read by immunoSEQ multiplex PCR, and TCRdb kept only the in-frame ones, dropping some. The sample holds approximately 41,000 clones, 90% seen once. Here the sequenced sample was CD8+ T cells from peripheral blood mononuclear cells, taken in the first trimester of pregnancy. These receptors all stem from a female donor with multiple sclerosis, enrolled in a pregnancy study.

This chain joins TRBV29-1 and TRBJ1-6; D unclear. From germline, CDR1 is SQVTM and CDR2 ANQGSEA. The CDR3 is 13 residues long. V lost 4 bases and J 7 bases, leaving 11 bases between the germline ends. CDR3: CSVADTGNSPLHF. The CDR3 nucleotides read TGCAGCGTTGCTGACACCGGAAATTCACCCCTCCACTTT. Variable domain in full (rest from reference TRBV29-1 and TRBJ1-6): SAVISQKPSRDICQRGTSLTIQCQVDSQVTMMFWYRQQPGQSLTLIATANQGSEATYESGFVIDKFPISRPNLTFSTLTVSNMSPEDSSIYLCSVADTGNSPLHFGNGTRLTVT.

The rearrangement uses TRBV4-3 and TRBJ2-7; 9 bases are a match to TRBD1. The germline V gene has CDR1 LGHNA and CDR2 YSLEER. The CDR3 loop spans 14 amino acids. Trimming removed 1 base from V and 4 bases from J; junction bases left unmatched: 2. The CDR3 protein is CASSQGTGVYEQYF. CDR3 bases: TGCGCCAGCAGCCAAGGGACAGGGGTTTACGAGCAGTACTTC.

The rearrangement uses TRBV4-1 and TRBJ2-7; 7 positions agree with TRBD2. Looked up from germline, CDR1 is MGHRA and CDR2 is YSYEKL. CDR3 size: 17 residues. The J segment lost 1 base and the V segment lost 0 bases, leaving 9 bases of the junction unmatched. For the CDR3, the DNA is TGCGCCAGCAGCCAAGATTCACCAGCGGGGAGTTCCTACGAGCAGTACTTC. Protein sequence: CASSQDSPAGSSYEQYF.

The chain joins TRBV2 to TRBJ1-4; the D gene is possibly TRBD1 (6 bases). There are 16 residues in the CDR3. Per the germline V gene, CDR1 is SNHLY and CDR2 is FYNNEI. Trimming removed 7 bases at V and 5 bases at J, with 20 bases between. The CDR3: CASKRGAGGLNEKLFF. The CDR3 bases are TGTGCCAGCAAACGGGGTGCGGGGGGCCTAAATGAAAAACTGTTTTTT.

The CDR3 sequence is CASSEDTGGPYEQYF. The CDR3 coding sequence is TGTGCCAGCAGTGAAGACACAGGGGGCCCCTACGAGCAGTACTTC. The rearrangement uses TRBV6-1 and TRBJ2-7, with TRBD1 matching 9 bases. V shed 1 base and J 2 bases; nucleotides not matched to a gene: 3. In germline, CDR1 is MNHNS, CDR2 SASEGT. CDR3 length equals 15 residues.